This TCR beta chain was retrieved from a study of shared clonotypes between healthy human individuals. This clone appeared once. Antigen specificity is unknown. A far bigger clonotype differs at one base, so this is likely a read error. Other DNA variants within this sample encode the same CDR3. Every donor, a Caucasian adult, lived in Nashville, Tennessee. Approximately 30,000 T cell genomes, or approximately 290 ng DNA, went into unsorted PBMC replicate PCRs. This table comes from immunoSEQ multiplex PCR, and its TCRdb copy is limited to in-frame clones, with some not included. In the table there are some 490,000 clones, 65% to 85% of which are singletons. CDR1 MGHRA and CDR2 YSYEKL come from the germline V gene. Trimming cost V 4 bases and J 1 base, with 13 bases left between them. This CDR3 comprises 15 residues. Whole-study results and caveats: A limitation of the genetic and exposure-history diversity represented arose from few donors.

This chain uses TRBV4-1 with TRBJ1-2, with a tentative D call TRBD1 (6 bases). Material for sequencing was PBMCs. The receptor was derived from a woman between 40 and 50 years old in good health. Some clones in this sample may be carry-over from other donors' samples. The CDR3: CASSPPQGRNYGYTF. DNA of the CDR3: TGCGCCAGCAGCCCTCCCCAGGGGCGTAACTATGGCTACACCTTC.